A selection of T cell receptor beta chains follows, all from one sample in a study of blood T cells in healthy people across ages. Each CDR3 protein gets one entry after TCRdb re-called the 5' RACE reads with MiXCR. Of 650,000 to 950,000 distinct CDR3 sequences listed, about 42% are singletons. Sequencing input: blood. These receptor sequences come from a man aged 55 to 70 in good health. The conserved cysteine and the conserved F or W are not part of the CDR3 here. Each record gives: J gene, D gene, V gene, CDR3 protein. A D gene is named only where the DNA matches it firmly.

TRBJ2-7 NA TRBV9 ASSLSPGLGEQY
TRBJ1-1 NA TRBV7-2 ASSYQGTNTEAF
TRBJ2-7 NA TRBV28 ASMLTPTYEQY
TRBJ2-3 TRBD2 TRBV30 AWSLWGGGINTDTQY
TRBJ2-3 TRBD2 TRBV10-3 AISGTSGGRFITDTQY
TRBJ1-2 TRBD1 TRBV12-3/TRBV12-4 ATKQGTYGYT
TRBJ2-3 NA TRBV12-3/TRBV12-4 ATTPTVGKTDTQY
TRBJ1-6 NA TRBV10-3 AIRDLGSPLH
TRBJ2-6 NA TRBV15 ATSKLTLSAFRSGANVLT
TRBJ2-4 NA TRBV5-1 ASSLVGSLLAKNIQY
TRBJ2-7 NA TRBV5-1 ASSREGDTSYEQY
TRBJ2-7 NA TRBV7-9 ASSLAGGTSPYEQY
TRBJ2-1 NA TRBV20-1 SATMNSHNEQF
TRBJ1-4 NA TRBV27 TSSYGVNEKLF
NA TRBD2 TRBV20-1 SADRGTSYRVEQY
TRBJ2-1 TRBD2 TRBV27 ASSTGGHYEQF
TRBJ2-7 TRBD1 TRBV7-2 ASSVGTGGYEQY
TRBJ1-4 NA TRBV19 ASTTGQVSNEKLF
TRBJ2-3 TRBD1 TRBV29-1 SVTGTVAGTQY
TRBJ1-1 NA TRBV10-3 AISRGGDGTEAF
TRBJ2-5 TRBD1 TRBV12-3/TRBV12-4 ASSGTGGLQGAQY
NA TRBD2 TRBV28 ANNLGRVETQY
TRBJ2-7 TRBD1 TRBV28 ASSFSGGGEQY
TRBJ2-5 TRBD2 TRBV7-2 ASSLKAGGLQETQY
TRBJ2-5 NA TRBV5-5 ASSRSEETQY
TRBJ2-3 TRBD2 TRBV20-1 SARGHGLAGDTQY
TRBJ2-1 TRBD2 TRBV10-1 ASSPSGASGSF
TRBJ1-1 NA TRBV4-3 ASSQGVTGLKAF
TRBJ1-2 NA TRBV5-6 ASSRGGTALNYGYT
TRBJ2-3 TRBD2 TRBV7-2 ASSTRLAGGAGTQY
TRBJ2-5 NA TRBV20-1 SARVGLRRSETQY
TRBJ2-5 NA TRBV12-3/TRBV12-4 ASREGGIGGTQY
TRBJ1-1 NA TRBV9 ASSPRGVSEAF
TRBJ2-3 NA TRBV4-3 ASSQDLAGRGPDTQY
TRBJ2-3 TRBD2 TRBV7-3 ASSPQPGDYATQY
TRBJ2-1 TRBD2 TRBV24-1 ATSDHPGLAGVNEQF
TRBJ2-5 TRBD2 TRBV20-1 SATPGLAGDQETQY
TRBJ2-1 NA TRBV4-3 ASSQDQGPRQF
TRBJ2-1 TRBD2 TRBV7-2 ASSDSLAGGYNEQF
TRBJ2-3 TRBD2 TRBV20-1 SANGLAESTDTQY
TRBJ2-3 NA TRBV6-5 ASSQQGTKTDTQY
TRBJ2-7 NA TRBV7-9 ASSVKSSYEQY
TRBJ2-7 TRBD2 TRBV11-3 ASSSPAGGTYNEQY
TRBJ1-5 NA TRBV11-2 ASSDLDGDNQPQH
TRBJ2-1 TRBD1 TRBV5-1 ASGPGQPSYNEQF
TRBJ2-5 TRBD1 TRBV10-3 AISGRQGKEETQY
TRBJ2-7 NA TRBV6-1 ASNSPQDGRSYEQY
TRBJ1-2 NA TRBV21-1 ASSNIYGYT
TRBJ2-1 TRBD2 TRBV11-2 ASSFSIAGGPYNEQF
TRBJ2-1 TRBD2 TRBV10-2 ASSRTSGVNEQF
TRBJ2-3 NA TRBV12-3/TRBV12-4 ASSLIKSTLDTQY
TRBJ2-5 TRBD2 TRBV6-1 ASGRNGLAQETQY
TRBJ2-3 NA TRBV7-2 ASSLGYGSGTDTQY